A single sample is the source of the 22 T cell receptor beta chains below, sequenced in a study of spatial heterogeneity in lung cancer. Time point indicated: sample taken at primary tumor resection. No cells were sorted before sequencing. The whole RNA sequenced was extracted from tumor, nontumor lung or frozen PBMC. One entry per CDR3 protein, called by TCRdb with MiXCR from the 5' RACE reads. The sample has tens of thousands of distinct CDR3 sequences, around 5.5% seen once; the top ten hold just over 25%. The sample was PBMCs, taken at surgery. All receptors derive from a female donor with early-stage non-small cell lung cancer.

There are many counts of this clonotype. This chain links TRBV20-1 with TRBJ2-1; a weak D match, TRBD1 (6 bases). The CDR3 runs 13 residues. The V end lost 6 bases, the J end lost 5 bases, and 14 bases lay between the germline ends. Germline V gene data show CDR1 as DFQATT and CDR2 as SNEGSKA (reference sequence). CDR3 sequence: CSAPGTKHNEQFF. In nucleotides, the CDR3 is TGCAGTGCCCCAGGGACAAAACACAATGAGCAGTTCTTC.

This clonotype has at least ten counts. The chain is built from TRBV20-1 and TRBJ1-2; perhaps TRBD1 as D (5 bases). Germline V gene data show CDR1 as DFQATT and CDR2 as SNEGSKA (reference sequence). There are 13 residues in the CDR3. V gave up 6 bases and J gave up 4 bases, with 15 bases separating them. The CDR3 region is CSARVGPSYGYTF. As DNA, the CDR3 is TGCAGTGCCAGGGTGGGGCCCTCCTATGGCTACACCTTC.

The chain combines TRBV19 with TRBJ1-1; 12 bases agree with TRBD1. Per the germline V gene, CDR1 is LNHDA and CDR2 is SQIVND (reference sequence). The CDR3 sequence is 15 residues long. The J segment lost 7 bases and the V segment lost 5 bases, leaving 8 bases of the junction unmatched. As DNA, the CDR3 is TGTGCCAGTAGTCTGGGACAGGGGGCGCTTCTTGAAGCTTTCTTT. Amino acid sequence: CASSLGQGALLEAFF.

This clonotype has ten or more counts. The chain recombines TRBV5-6 with TRBJ2-1; TRBD2 aligns across 7 bases. Germline lookup yields CDR1 SGHDT and CDR2 YYEEEE. The CDR3 is 13 amino acids. Losses at the gene ends were 2 bases for V and 6 bases for J; bases not matched to a gene: 2. The CDR3, as DNA: TGTGCCAGCAGCTTCGCTAGCGGCAATGAGCAGTTCTTC. Translating it yields CASSFASGNEQFF.

This clonotype was recorded at least ten times. The chain combines TRBV5-1 with TRBJ1-6; a weak D match, TRBD1 (6 bases). Per germline, CDR1 SGHRS and CDR2 YFSETQ. V gave up 0 bases and J gave up 5 bases, with 12 bases separating them. This CDR3 has 16 residues. The CDR3 region has the DNA TGCGCCAGCAGCTTGGCAGGGGTTAGGAATAATTCACCCCTCCACTTT. Protein product: CASSLAGVRNNSPLHF. Together with reference TRBV5-1 and TRBJ1-6, the CDR3 gives the full variable domain: KAGVTQTPRYLIKTRGQQVTLSCSPISGHRSVSWYQQTPGQGLQFLFEYFSETQRNKGNFPGRFSGRQFSNSRSEMNVSTLELGDSALYLCASSLAGVRNNSPLHFGNGTRLTVT.

In its sample, this clonotype was seen many times. The chain uses TRBV25-1 and TRBJ1-6; unclear D gene. The germline CDR1 and CDR2 sequences are MGHDK and SYGVNS. V was cut by 0 bases and J by 5 bases, with 8 bases left in between. This CDR3 spans 15 amino acids. The CDR3 coding sequence is TGTGCCAGCAGTGAATATTACGCGGATAATTCACCCCTCCACTTT. This encodes CASSEYYADNSPLHF.

At least ten counts were recorded for this clonotype. The chain links TRBV6-2 or TRBV6-3 to TRBJ2-7; 7 positions agree with TRBD2. The CDR3 sequence is 13 residues long. The germline gives CDR1 MNHEY, CDR2 SVGEGT. J lost 0 bases, V lost 8 bases, and 4 bases had no gene match. CDR3 region: CASEGGSSYEQYF. The CDR3 DNA is TGTGCCAGCGAAGGCGGGAGCTCCTACGAGCAGTACTTC.

The chain links TRBV7-6 to TRBJ1-2; 8 positions match TRBD1. The junction had 8 bases not matched to a gene; V was cut back by 4 bases and J by 7 bases. This CDR3 contains 14 residues. Germline CDR1 is SGHVS and CDR2 is FNYEAQ. As DNA, the CDR3 is TGTGCCAGCAGCTCCTGGACAGGGAACGCTGGCTACACCTTC. Protein sequence: CASSSWTGNAGYTF.

This clonotype was counted many times. The genes are TRBV19 and TRBJ2-1; either TRBD1 or TRBD2 may supply D (5 bases each). In germline, CDR1 is LNHDA, CDR2 SQIVND (reference sequence). V gave up 3 bases and J gave up 8 bases, with 14 bases separating them. The CDR3 covers 14 residues. The CDR3 DNA follows: TGTGCCAGTAGTATGAGGGTGGTGGGGCATGAGCAGTTCTTC. It is translated as CASSMRVVGHEQFF.

At least ten counts were recorded for this clonotype. The chain recombines TRBV3-1 with TRBJ2-1; D possibly corresponds to TRBD2 (5 bases). Germline-derived CDR1 and CDR2 are LGHDT and YNNKEL (reference sequence). Trimming took 4 bases from V and 8 from J, leaving 12 bases between them. This CDR3 has 13 amino acids. CDR3 bases: TGTGCCAGCAGCCCCATAGCGTCGGATGAGCAGTTCTTC. Residues: CASSPIASDEQFF.

The sample holds many counts of this clonotype. The V gene is TRBV9, the J gene TRBJ2-3; TRBD2 matches at 12 bases. Germline V lookup: CDR1 SGDLS, CDR2 YYNGEE. This CDR3 has 16 amino acids. The ends lost 4 bases at V and 9 bases at J; junction bases unmatched: 12. In DNA, the CDR3 is TGTGCCAGCAGCAGACCTCTAGCGGGGGGGCCCACAACGCAGTATTTT. It codes for CASSRPLAGGPTTQYF.

This clonotype was observed at least ten times. The chain joins TRBV12-3 or TRBV12-4 to TRBJ2-1; D tentatively fits TRBD1 or TRBD2 (6 bases each). Trimming removed 7 bases at V and 1 base at J, with 14 bases between. The CDR3 contains 15 residues. The CDR3 DNA sequence: TGTGCCAGCATCGGAGGGGGGAGTTCCTACAATGAGCAGTTCTTC. This translates into CASIGGGSSYNEQFF.

The sample holds many counts of this clonotype. This sequence joins TRBV5-6 and TRBJ2-2; 13 bases line up with TRBD2. V dropped 3 bases and J dropped 6; count of bases not matched to a gene: 8. The CDR3 covers 17 residues. CDR1 and CDR2 from the germline V gene are SGHDT and YYEEEE. The CDR3 nucleotides read TGTGCCAGCAGCTCGGGACTAGCGGGGTATATCGCCGGGGAGCTGTTTTTT. Translating gives CASSSGLAGYIAGELFF.

This clonotype was counted many times. The chain is built from TRBV3-1 and TRBJ2-1, with no clear D. The CDR3 length is 14 residues. V shed 4 bases and J shed 5 bases, with 12 bases lying between them. Germline V CDR1 and CDR2: LGHDT, YNNKEL (reference sequence). CDR3 amino acids: CASSPPELNNEQFF. The CDR3 region has the DNA TGTGCCAGCAGCCCACCGGAGTTAAACAATGAGCAGTTCTTC.

Remarks on this clonotype: One end of the junction is discordant with germline, which a read error may explain. The rearrangement uses TRBV5-4 and TRBJ1-1; 7 nucleotides align to TRBD1. The CDR3 is 16 residues long. CDR1 is SGHNT and CDR2 is YYREEE in the germline V gene (reference sequence). Written as DNA, the CDR3 is TGTGCCAGCAGCTTGGGGAGACAGGGTGCCTTCACTGAAGCTTCCTTT. The encoded protein is CASSLGRQGAFTEASF.

The V call is TRBV28, the J call TRBJ1-6; no reliable D call. CDR3 length: 13 residues. Germline-derived CDR1 and CDR2 are MDHEN and SYDVKM. V lost 3 bases, J lost 7 bases, and 7 bases lay in between. CDR3: CASSLIGNSPLHF. In nucleotides, the CDR3 is TGTGCCAGCAGTTTGATCGGAAATTCACCCCTCCACTTT.

This clonotype was found many times. CDR3 nucleotide sequence: TGTGCCAGCAGGGCCGACCTTTGGGACAGTCAAGAGACCCAGTACTTC. Amino acid sequence: CASRADLWDSQETQYF. The chain has TRBV6-1 and TRBJ2-5; TRBD1 matches at 7 bases. CDR3 length: 16 amino acids. Trimming removed 6 bases from V and 2 bases from J; junction bases left unmatched: 12. Germline lookup yields CDR1 MNHNS and CDR2 SASEGT.

This clonotype occurred many times. This chain links TRBV5-6 with TRBJ1-1; tentatively, D is TRBD1 (5 bases). The CDR3 spans 15 residues. Per the germline V gene, CDR1 is SGHDT and CDR2 is YYEEEE. Trimming removed 0 bases at V and 4 bases at J, with 13 bases between. CDR3 residues: CASSLAEGRGTEAFF. The CDR3 nucleotides are TGTGCCAGCAGCTTGGCGGAGGGGAGGGGCACTGAAGCTTTCTTT.

The chain uses TRBV7-7 and TRBJ2-7, with D hard to call. Germline V gene data show CDR1 as SSHAT and CDR2 as FNYEAQ (reference sequence). This CDR3 is 13 amino acids long. V lost 1 base to trimming and J lost 4 bases, with 8 bases between them. This chain's CDR3 is CASSLEKGYEQYF. DNA of the CDR3: TGTGCCAGCAGCTTAGAAAAGGGTTACGAGCAGTACTTC.

This clonotype was counted ten times or more. The chain carries TRBV29-1 and TRBJ2-2; 8 nucleotides line up with TRBD1. CDR1 and CDR2 from the germline V gene are SQVTM and ANQGSEA. V dropped 4 bases and J dropped 6; count of bases not matched to a gene: 7. This CDR3 contains 14 residues. Written as DNA, the CDR3 is TGCAGCGTTGCTGGACAGGGAGGTGCCGGGGAGCTGTTTTTT. This sequence encodes CSVAGQGGAGELFF.

This clonotype was seen repeatedly, ten times or more. The V and J genes are TRBV20-1 and TRBJ1-4, with 10 bases fitting TRBD1. V gave up 2 bases and J gave up 6 bases; unmatched junction bases: 3. The CDR3 spans 14 residues. Germline V CDR1 and CDR2: DFQATT, SNEGSKA (reference sequence). The CDR3 bases are TGCAGTGCTAGACCGGGACAGGGGTATGAAAAACTGTTTTTT. Encoded protein: CSARPGQGYEKLFF.

This clonotype appeared many times. The chain recombines TRBV3-1 with TRBJ1-1, with TRBD1 matching over 11 bases. V lost 6 bases, J lost 5 bases, and 5 bases stayed unmatched. The length of the CDR3 is 14 residues. CDR1 and CDR2 from the germline V gene are LGHDT and YNNKEL (reference sequence). CDR3 DNA sequence: TGTGCCAGCAGGCAGGGACAGGGGGGGACTGAAGCTTTCTTT. Protein product: CASRQGQGGTEAFF.